This entry is about one T cell receptor (beta chain). What it binds is not known. The data are from a study of cytomegalovirus exposure and HLA in healthy donors. The study, taken as a whole, reports: The authors listed around 150 TCR beta chains as cytomegalovirus-associated.

Generated by immunoSEQ multiplex PCR, the TCRdb table keeps only in-frame clones and is missing some. The sample carries 100,000 to 150,000 clones, roughly 90% recorded once. CDR1 SGHVS and CDR2 FNYEAQ come from the germline V gene. Trimming removed 3 bases from V and 7 bases from J; junction bases left unmatched: 9. CDR3 size: 15 residues. The sequenced sample consisted of PBMCs. The receptor's source is a man aged 25 to 40 in good health and CMV-seronegative. The genes are TRBV7-6 and TRBJ2-7; 10 bases agree with TRBD1. In nucleotides, the CDR3 is TGTGCCAGCAGCTTGGGACAGGGGAGGGCTGAGGAGCAGTACTTC. Its translation is CASSLGQGRAEEQYF.